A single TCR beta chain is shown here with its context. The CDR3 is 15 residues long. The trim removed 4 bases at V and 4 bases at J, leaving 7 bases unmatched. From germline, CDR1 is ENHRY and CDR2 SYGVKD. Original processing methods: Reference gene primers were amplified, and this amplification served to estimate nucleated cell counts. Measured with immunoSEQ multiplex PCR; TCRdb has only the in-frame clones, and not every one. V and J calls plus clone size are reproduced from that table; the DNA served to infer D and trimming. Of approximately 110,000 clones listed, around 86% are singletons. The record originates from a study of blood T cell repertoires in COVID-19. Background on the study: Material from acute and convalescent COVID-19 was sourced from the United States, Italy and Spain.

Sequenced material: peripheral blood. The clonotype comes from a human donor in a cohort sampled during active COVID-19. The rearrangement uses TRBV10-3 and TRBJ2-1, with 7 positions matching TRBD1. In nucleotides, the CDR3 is TGTGCCATCAGTGCGGGACAGCCTTCATACAATGAGCAGTTCTTC. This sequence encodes CAISAGQPSYNEQFF.